Listed here are 5 T cell receptor beta chains from one sample, sequenced in a study of cytomegalovirus exposure and HLA in healthy donors. Amplification used 60 Vbeta primers and 13 Jbeta primers. Sequenced by immunoSEQ multiplex PCR; TCRdb stores in-frame clones only, minus some. The data contain about 70,000 clones, around 70% of them singletons. Sequencing was performed on PBMCs. The origin of the receptors is a human donor in good health.

This clone appeared a few times. The V call is TRBV30, the J call TRBJ1-3; D gene unclear. Trimming left V 1 base short and J 0 bases short, with 10 bases between. Germline assignment: CDR1 GTSNPN and CDR2 SVGIG (reference sequence). The CDR3 is made up of 15 amino acids. The CDR3 loop is CAWSGAGSSGNTIYF. As DNA, the CDR3 is TGTGCCTGGAGTGGGGCCGGTAGCTCTGGAAACACCATATATTTT.

This clone was observed a few times. This chain links TRBV19 with TRBJ1-5; 11 bases agree with TRBD1. The V and J ends lost 6 bases and 5 bases, in that order; junction bases with no gene match: 12. CDR3 length: 17 amino acids. Germline V gives CDR1 LNHDA, CDR2 SQIVND (reference sequence). CDR3 sequence: CASRRTGGLMTDQPQHF. CDR3 DNA: TGTGCCAGTAGAAGGACAGGGGGCCTGATGACGGATCAGCCCCAGCATTTT.

On this clone: Germline and junction disagree at one end, which may indicate a read error. The chain couples TRBV7-9 to TRBJ2-7; D uncertain. Germline V CDR1 and CDR2: SEHNR, FQNEAQ (reference sequence). CDR3 length: 18 amino acids. CDR3 residues: CSSSLDPPRVSPSYEQYF. In DNA, the CDR3 is TGTTCCAGCAGCCTCGACCCACCTCGGGTGTCTCCCTCCTACGAGCAGTACTTC.

V is TRBV5-6 and J is TRBJ2-6; TRBD1 aligns across 7 bases. The CDR3 is 17 amino acids. Germline V gene lookup returns CDR1 SGHDT and CDR2 YYEEEE. V was pared by 5 bases and J by 0 bases, with 8 bases of the junction left unmatched. In DNA form, the CDR3 reads TGTGCCAGCAGTTCCCCGACAGGGACCTCTGGGGCCAACGTCCTGACTTTC. This codes for CASSSPTGTSGANVLTF.

The chain employs TRBV11-2 and TRBJ1-5, with unresolved D. V dropped 5 bases and J dropped 3 bases, with 8 bases sitting between them. There are 13 residues in the CDR3. In germline, CDR1 is SGHAT, CDR2 FQNNGV. As DNA, the CDR3 is TGTGCCAGCAGCGCCTCTAACAATCAGCCCCAGCATTTT. Its translation: CASSASNNQPQHF.